The 32 T cell receptor beta chains given below trace back to one sample, sequenced in a study of human T cells and chemical hapten exposure (dated by TCRdb to about 2021). The library was built by means of RACE. Sequencing was performed on a NextSeq 500. TCRdb reanalyzed the raw reads on its own, using fastp at Q25 for trimming and MiXCR for clone calling, and kept in-frame beta chains. Each entry is one CDR3 protein sequence, shown with its most common DNA and genes. A total of more than 250,000 distinct CDR3 sequences appear in this sample, around 7% of them only once. The ten largest clones take up more than 1% of the sample. Per the publication, the time point label means: pre-sensitization, week 0. Read against the paper, the sample's treatment or condition label means: therapeutic diphenylcyclopropenone sensitization with weekly scalp DPC. This material consisted of whole blood, taken in connection with sensitization to the hapten diphenylcyclopropenone (DPC). Receptors originate from a man in his late teens or twenties with alopecia areata. Some clones in this sample may be carry-over from other donors' samples.

This clonotype appeared a few times. The genes are TRBV4-1 and TRBJ1-5; D gene uncertain. The ends were cut back, 0 bases at V and 5 bases at J, with 14 bases in the middle. Germline V gives CDR1 MGHRA, CDR2 YSYEKL. The length of the CDR3 is 16 residues. The CDR3 reads CASSQDRALGHQPQHF. CDR3 in DNA: TGCGCCAGCAGCCAAGATCGGGCATTGGGTCATCAGCCCCAGCATTTT.

This clonotype has more than one count but fewer than ten. The chain employs TRBV5-1 and TRBJ1-4; D remains unclear. The germline gives CDR1 SGHRS, CDR2 YFSETQ. The CDR3 length is 14 residues. V lost 4 bases and J 8 bases, leaving 15 bases between the germline ends. The CDR3 nucleotides are TGCGCCAGCAGCCCCTGGCCCCGCAGCGAAAAACTGTTTTTT. Translated: CASSPWPRSEKLFF.

This clonotype was counted only a few times. The chain couples TRBV7-9 to TRBJ1-2, with unresolved D. The CDR3 length is 16 residues. Deletions cut 1 base from V and 4 bases from J, with 16 bases between. Looked up from germline, CDR1 is SEHNR and CDR2 is FQNEAQ (reference sequence). The CDR3 nucleotides read TGTGCCAGCAGCTTAGACGGAGCGGTGTATGTCTATGGCTACACCTTC. Translation: CASSLDGAVYVYGYTF.

This clonotype was detected ten times or more. The J gene is TRBJ1-5, the V gene TRBV7-2; possibly TRBD1 for D (6 bases). Trimming removed 1 base at V and 6 bases at J, with 16 bases between. Germline CDR1 and CDR2: SGHTA and FQGNSA. CDR3 size: 16 residues. The CDR3, as DNA: TGTGCCAGCAGCTTAGAAGGTGGCAGGGGTTTTCAGCCCCAGCATTTT. Its translation is CASSLEGGRGFQPQHF.

The V call is TRBV4-3, the J call TRBJ1-1; D is perhaps TRBD1 (6 bases). Between the trimmed V and J ends, which lost 4 bases and 4 bases, there was a span of 16 bases. Germline CDR1 and CDR2: LGHNA and YSLEER. There are 15 residues in the CDR3. The CDR3 coding sequence is TGCGCCAGCAGCCCAATTGGACAGCCCTCCACTGAAGCTTTCTTT. It encodes CASSPIGQPSTEAFF.

The sample holds a few counts of this clonotype. The J gene is TRBJ2-1, the V gene TRBV3-1, with D tentatively TRBD2 (6 bases). The germline gives CDR1 LGHDT, CDR2 YNNKEL (reference sequence). The CDR3 contains 14 residues. Trimming took 1 base from V and 4 from J, leaving 8 bases between them. The CDR3 DNA reads as TGTGCCAGCAGCCAAGGGGGACTTTACAATGAGCAGTTCTTC. Its protein is CASSQGGLYNEQFF.

This clonotype was seen only a few times. The genes are TRBV18 and TRBJ2-3; D is unresolved. The V gene's germline CDR1 is KGHSH and CDR2 LQKENI. The length of the CDR3 is 14 residues. V gave up 3 bases and J gave up 4 bases, with 11 bases separating them. CDR3 sequence reads: CASSPGSKADTQYF. The CDR3 DNA sequence: TGTGCCAGCTCACCCGGGTCTAAAGCAGATACGCAGTATTTT.

The V gene is TRBV2, the J gene TRBJ2-3; D may be TRBD2 (5 bases). V was cut by 5 bases and J by 3 bases, with 9 bases left in between. Germline V gene data show CDR1 as SNHLY and CDR2 as FYNNEI. This CDR3 has 13 amino acids. CDR3 sequence reads: CASSREATDTQYF. In nucleotides, the CDR3 is TGTGCCAGCAGTCGGGAAGCAACAGATACGCAGTATTTT.

The rearrangement uses TRBV7-6 and TRBJ1-5; no firm D call. Germline-derived CDR1 and CDR2 are SGHVS and FNYEAQ. V was shortened by 5 bases and J by 5 bases, with 10 bases between the two germline ends. This CDR3 has 13 residues. The CDR3 DNA sequence: TGTGCCAGCAGCCGTTACGTGGATCAGCCCCAGCATTTT. As protein: CASSRYVDQPQHF.

This clonotype was seen only a few times. This rearrangement joins TRBV12-3 or TRBV12-4 to TRBJ2-7; D possibly corresponds to TRBD1 (6 bases). Between the trimmed V and J ends, which lost 6 bases and 0 bases, there was a span of 12 bases. The CDR3 is 14 residues long. CDR3 sequence reads: CASRSEGDSYEQYF. The CDR3 DNA sequence: TGTGCCAGCAGGTCCGAGGGGGACTCCTACGAGCAGTACTTC.

The chain has TRBV2 and TRBJ2-7; 8 nucleotides match TRBD2. This CDR3 is 13 amino acids long. CDR1 and CDR2 from the germline V gene are SNHLY and FYNNEI. Trimming cost V 6 bases and J 6 bases; bases outside gene matches: 7. CDR3 region: CASRRGGIAEQYV. The CDR3 DNA follows: TGTGCCAGCAGACGGGGGGGCATCGCCGAGCAGTACGTC.

This clonotype was recorded many times. The CDR3 sequence: CASRRTPGPRTAGANVLTF. Written as DNA, the CDR3 is TGTGCCAGCAGGAGGACACCGGGACCCAGGACGGCCGGGGCCAACGTCCTGACTTTC. The chain links TRBV2 to TRBJ2-6; D assignment may be TRBD1 or TRBD2 (5 bases each). CDR3 size: 19 residues. CDR1 and CDR2 from the germline V gene are SNHLY and FYNNEI. Trimming removed 6 bases from V and 4 bases from J, with 25 bases in between.

The chain uses TRBV6-1 and TRBJ2-2, with a tentative D call TRBD1 (5 bases). Trimming took 7 bases from V and 2 from J, leaving 8 bases between them. From germline, CDR1 is MNHNS and CDR2 SASEGT. This CDR3 is built from 13 residues. The DNA of the CDR3 is TGTGCCAGCACAGGGCGCAACACCGGGGAGCTGTTTTTT. Amino acids: CASTGRNTGELFF.

The table lists this clonotype with a few counts. The chain employs TRBV7-9 and TRBJ1-4; TRBD1 matches 8 bases. CDR1 SEHNR and CDR2 FQNEAQ come from the germline V gene (reference sequence). Losses at the gene ends were 5 bases for V and 8 bases for J; bases not matched to a gene: 7. The CDR3 length is 14 residues. CDR3 protein: CASSPTGGWEKLFF. The DNA of the CDR3 is TGTGCCAGCAGCCCTACAGGGGGATGGGAAAAACTGTTTTTT.

This clonotype was seen a handful of times. The chain employs TRBV2 and TRBJ1-6; 7 bases map to TRBD1. The CDR3 is 15 residues long. Germline V CDR1 and CDR2: SNHLY, FYNNEI. J was trimmed by 5 bases and V by 5 bases; bases with no gene match: 6. This CDR3 reads CASSPGTANNSPLHF. The CDR3 nucleotides are TGTGCCAGCAGTCCCGGGACAGCGAATAATTCACCCCTCCACTTT.

The V gene is TRBV20-1, the J gene TRBJ2-2; no reliable D call. Trimming shortened V by 0 bases and J by 0 bases, and 5 bases separated the two germline ends. This CDR3 contains 14 residues. Germline lookup yields CDR1 DFQATT and CDR2 SNEGSKA (reference sequence). Here the CDR3 DNA reads TGCAGTGCTAGAGAAAGATCGAACACCGGGGAGCTGTTTTTT. Protein: CSARERSNTGELFF.

The V and J genes are TRBV29-1 and TRBJ2-3; TRBD2 matches at 11 bases. Trimming removed 3 bases from V and 5 bases from J; junction bases left unmatched: 7. Germline V gene data show CDR1 as SQVTM and CDR2 as ANQGSEA. This CDR3 region has 15 residues. CDR3 residues: CSVDRVAGGIDTQYF. DNA of the CDR3: TGCAGCGTTGACCGGGTAGCGGGGGGGATAGATACGCAGTATTTT.

The CDR3 DNA follows: TGCGCCAGGCCGGACTTCTACAATGAGCAGTTCTTC. The encoded protein is CARPDFYNEQFF. The chain uses TRBV5-1 and TRBJ2-1; perhaps TRBD2 as D (5 bases). Germline loops: CDR1 SGHRS, CDR2 YFSETQ. With 8 bases removed from V and 3 bases from J, the gap between germline ends came to 9 bases. The CDR3 is made up of 12 amino acids.

This clonotype appeared a few times. The chain is built from TRBV29-1 and TRBJ2-7; no definite D call. The CDR3 runs 14 residues. V gave up 7 bases and J gave up 1 base, with 17 bases separating them. Germline loops: CDR1 SQVTM, CDR2 ANQGSEA. The CDR3: CSALDEAASYEQYF. The CDR3, as DNA: TGCAGCGCCCTGGACGAGGCAGCTTCCTACGAGCAGTACTTC.

This chain links TRBV7-9 with TRBJ2-1; TRBD2 might be the D (6 bases). Trimming cost V 11 bases and J 0 bases, with 14 bases left between them. This CDR3 spans 14 amino acids. Germline V lookup: CDR1 SEHNR, CDR2 FQNEAQ (reference sequence). As DNA, the CDR3 is TGTGCCGGGGAGGATCCGAGCTCCTACAATGAGCAGTTCTTC. It translates to CAGEDPSSYNEQFF. The complete variable domain, with remaining parts taken from reference TRBV7-9 and TRBJ2-1, reads DTGVSQNPRHKITKRGQNVTFRCDPISEHNRLYWYRQTLGQGPEFLTYFQNEAQLEKSRLLSDRFSAERPKGSFSTLEIQRTEQGDSAMYLCAGEDPSSYNEQFFGPGTRLTVL.

The sample holds many counts of this clonotype. CDR3 DNA: TGTGCCAGCAGCCGTGACAGGCACTCTGGAAACACCATATATTTT. It is translated as CASSRDRHSGNTIYF. The V call is TRBV3-1, the J call TRBJ1-3; tentative D call: TRBD1 (6 bases). The V end lost 4 bases, the J end lost 0 bases, and 10 bases lay between the germline ends. Per the germline V gene, CDR1 is LGHDT and CDR2 is YNNKEL (reference sequence). The CDR3 covers 15 residues.

This clonotype showed up many times. The chain joins TRBV11-2 to TRBJ2-1; D is unclear. This CDR3 has 16 residues. Germline V gene data show CDR1 as SGHAT and CDR2 as FQNNGV. The V end lost 1 base, the J end lost 4 bases, and 14 bases lay between the germline ends. The DNA for the CDR3 is TGTGCCAGCAGCTTAGTGTCCGGGCAGGCGTACAATGAGCAGTTCTTC. The encoded protein is CASSLVSGQAYNEQFF.

This clonotype was seen more than once but under ten times. The V and J genes are TRBV6-5 and TRBJ1-2; D unresolved. Trimming shortened V by 5 bases and J by 8 bases, and 15 bases separated the two germline ends. Germline V gene sequence: CDR1 MNHEY, CDR2 SVGAGI. The CDR3 length is 13 residues. CDR3 amino acids: CASSRSSVRGYTF. CDR3 DNA sequence: TGTGCCAGCAGTCGCTCCAGTGTGCGGGGCTACACCTTC.

This clonotype was counted between two and nine times. V gene TRBV28 combines with J gene TRBJ2-3, with no clear D. The ends were cut back, 3 bases at V and 0 bases at J, with 10 bases in the middle. Germline V lookup: CDR1 MDHEN, CDR2 SYDVKM. The CDR3 sequence is 15 residues long. The CDR3, as DNA: TGTGCCAGCAGTTTTATAAGGGCAAGCACAGATACGCAGTATTTT. Its translation: CASSFIRASTDTQYF.

This clonotype showed up just a few times. The chain uses TRBV29-1 and TRBJ1-1, with D tentatively TRBD1 (6 bases). The V end lost 6 bases, the J end lost 8 bases, and 22 bases lay between the germline ends. The germline V gene encodes CDR1 SQVTM and CDR2 ANQGSEA. The CDR3 runs to 14 residues. The CDR3 loop is CSVHPGGQPNEAFF. CDR3 DNA sequence: TGCAGCGTCCACCCAGGCGGACAGCCTAACGAAGCTTTCTTT.

This clonotype has a handful of counts. The V call is TRBV6-2 or TRBV6-3, the J call TRBJ2-7, with 10 bases aligning to TRBD2. The ends lost 4 bases at V and 2 bases at J; junction bases unmatched: 5. The length of the CDR3 is 15 residues. The germline V gene has CDR1 MNHEY and CDR2 SVGEGT. The CDR3 DNA is TGTGCCAGCAGTTCCTGGACTAGCGGAACCTACGAGCAGTACGTC. It encodes CASSSWTSGTYEQYV.

This clonotype appeared a few times. This chain links TRBV12-3 or TRBV12-4 with TRBJ2-5; D may be TRBD1 (7 bases). CDR3 length equals 14 residues. Trimming took 6 bases from V and 3 from J, leaving 14 bases between them. CDR3 protein: CASRAPGGKETQYF. The CDR3 DNA reads TGTGCCAGCAGGGCCCCAGGGGGGAAAGAGACCCAGTACTTC.

The chain uses TRBV6-2 or TRBV6-3 and TRBJ1-1; the D is unclear. CDR3 length: 13 residues. Trimming took off 3 bases at V and 10 bases at J, with 15 bases between the two ends. The germline V gene encodes CDR1 MNHEY and CDR2 SVGEGT. CDR3 DNA: TGTGCCAGCAGTTATCGAATCAGGAGAGGAGCTTTCTTT. Amino acids: CASSYRIRRGAFF.

There are a few counts of this clonotype. The chain couples TRBV12-3 or TRBV12-4 to TRBJ2-2; D is unclear. Trimming removed 3 bases from V and 0 bases from J, with 8 bases in between. This CDR3 region has 15 residues. CDR3 loop: CASSLYRTNTGELFF. The CDR3, as DNA: TGTGCCAGCAGTTTGTACAGAACGAACACCGGGGAGCTGTTTTTT.

This clonotype was counted between two and nine times. The genes are TRBV29-1 and TRBJ2-1; D is tentatively TRBD1 or TRBD2 (5 bases each). CDR1 SQVTM and CDR2 ANQGSEA come from the germline V gene. V shed 4 bases and J shed 6 bases, with 13 bases lying between them. The CDR3 is made up of 13 amino acids. CDR3 coding DNA: TGCAGCGTTGGGGGGACCGGCGGCAATGAGCAGTTCTTC. Its protein product is CSVGGTGGNEQFF.

This clonotype showed up just a few times. The genes are TRBV10-2 and TRBJ1-4; TRBD1 is a possible D gene (6 bases). Per the germline V gene, CDR1 is WSHSY and CDR2 is SAAADI. Trimming shortened V by 6 bases and J by 0 bases, and 8 bases separated the two germline ends. This CDR3 comprises 14 residues. The CDR3 sequence: CASRDSPTNEKLFF. CDR3 sequence (DNA): TGCGCCAGCAGGGACAGCCCAACTAATGAAAAACTGTTTTTT.

The chain links TRBV5-1 to TRBJ2-2; D is unresolved. The length of the CDR3 is 13 residues. Germline CDR1 SGHRS, CDR2 YFSETQ. V was shortened by 3 bases and J by 4 bases, with 7 bases between the two germline ends. CDR3 residues: CASSSLFTGELFF. CDR3 nucleotides: TGCGCCAGCAGCTCGCTATTCACCGGGGAGCTGTTTTTT.